The 26 T cell receptor beta chains below come from one sample, sequenced in a study of Graves' ophthalmopathy and Graves' hyperthyroidism. Amplified TCR beta CDR3 regions were obtained using RNA transcripts as template. Second-round multiplex PCR came after a first-round RT-PCR that employed HTBI primers. One entry per CDR3 protein results from TCRdb running MiXCR on the multiplex PCR reads. The sample has about 620,000 distinct CDR3 sequences, 20% to 25% seen once. The sample taken for sequencing was peripheral blood. The receptors here all came from a woman aged 18-30 years with stable Graves' hyperthyroidism. Some clones in this sample may be carry-over from other donors' samples.

The chain is built from TRBV24-1 and TRBJ1-2, with no clear D. CDR1 and CDR2 from the germline V gene are KGHDR and SFDVKD. The ends were cut back, 3 bases at V and 2 bases at J, with 12 bases in the middle. This CDR3 comprises 15 residues. The CDR3 reads CATSDAAGDNYGYTF. CDR3 DNA sequence: TGTGCCACCAGTGATGCGGCGGGAGACAACTATGGCTACACCTTC.

This clonotype has at least ten counts. The chain combines TRBV15 with TRBJ2-7; possible D gene TRBD1, 5 bases. The CDR3 contains 15 residues. Germline-derived CDR1 and CDR2 are LNHNV and YYDKDF (reference sequence). Trimming took off 0 bases at V and 2 bases at J, with 11 bases between the two ends. CDR3 in DNA: TGTGCCACCAGCAGAGACTTGACAGAGCCCTACGAGCAGTACTTC. It encodes CATSRDLTEPYEQYF.

The genes are TRBV20-1 and TRBJ1-1; D is perhaps TRBD1 (5 bases). The germline V gene has CDR1 DFQATT and CDR2 SNEGSKA (reference sequence). Trimming removed 3 bases at V and 10 bases at J, with 15 bases between. The CDR3 covers 12 residues. The CDR3 loop reads CSASPPGRGAFF. As DNA, the CDR3 is TGCAGTGCTAGCCCACCGGGACGAGGAGCTTTCTTT.

Turning to this clonotype: Its ends do not fully match the called genes, so a read error is possible. This chain joins TRBV5-1 and TRBJ1-2, with D perhaps TRBD1 (5 bases). The CDR3 spans 14 residues. Germline loops: CDR1 SGHRS, CDR2 YFSETQ. The CDR3 DNA reads as TGCCCCAGCAGCTTGCAGGGCGGGGATCGTGGCTACACCTTC. Translated, it gives CPSSLQGGDRGYTF.

This clonotype was detected ten times or more. This chain links TRBV28 with TRBJ2-3, with TRBD2 identical over 7 bases. J gave up 6 bases and V 3 bases, and 12 bases lay outside the gene matches. Germline V gene lookup returns CDR1 MDHEN and CDR2 SYDVKM. The CDR3 loop spans 16 amino acids. The CDR3 coding sequence is TGTGCCAGCAGTTTGGGATCCCTTGGGGGGGGGGATACGCAGTATTTT. Its protein is CASSLGSLGGGDTQYF.

This clonotype was recorded many times. The chain carries TRBV27 and TRBJ2-2; D tentatively fits TRBD1 or TRBD2 (5 bases each). The CDR3 extends over 13 amino acids. CDR1 is MNHEY, CDR2 SMNVEV, per germline (reference sequence). Trimming removed 4 bases at V and 4 bases at J, with 7 bases between. For the CDR3, the DNA is TGTGCCAGCAGTTCTGGGACCACCGGGGAGCTGTTTTTT. Its translation is CASSSGTTGELFF.

This clonotype was detected ten times or more. The V call is TRBV12-3 or TRBV12-4, the J call TRBJ2-5, with TRBD1 identical over 7 bases. The CDR3 has 14 residues. The trim removed 8 bases at V and 5 bases at J, leaving 11 bases unmatched. The CDR3 region has the DNA TGTGCCAGCGCCTACCCAGGGGGAATGGAGACCCAGTACTTC. Protein sequence: CASAYPGGMETQYF.

The table lists this clonotype with a few counts. The V gene is TRBV6-1, the J gene TRBJ2-5, with TRBD2 matching 9 bases. The junction had 4 bases not matched to a gene; V was cut back by 5 bases and J by 3 bases. The length of the CDR3 is 14 residues. Germline V CDR1 and CDR2: MNHNS, SASEGT. For the CDR3, the DNA is TGTGCCAGCAGTCATAGCGGGGGAGAAGAGACCCAGTACTTC. It is translated as CASSHSGGEETQYF.

J is TRBJ1-2 and V is TRBV5-1, with D perhaps TRBD1 (6 bases). The V end was cut by 3 bases, the J end by 4 bases, with 13 bases between. Germline V lookup: CDR1 SGHRS, CDR2 YFSETQ. This CDR3 region has 14 residues. CDR3 DNA: TGCGCCAGCAGCTCGGCTCAGGGGTCCTATGGCTACACCTTC. Its translation: CASSSAQGSYGYTF.

This clonotype was found many times. This chain uses TRBV5-1 with TRBJ2-4, with D uncertain. The CDR3 loop spans 11 amino acids. The germline V gene encodes CDR1 SGHRS and CDR2 YFSETQ. With 1 base removed from V and 5 bases from J, the gap between germline ends came to 1 base. The CDR3 DNA is TGCGCCAGCAGCTTGCAAAACATTCAGTACTTC. Translating it yields CASSLQNIQYF.

This sequence joins TRBV12-3 or TRBV12-4 and TRBJ1-1; 9 bases align to TRBD1. There are 13 residues in the CDR3. J was trimmed by 11 bases and V by 6 bases; bases with no gene match: 10. The DNA for the CDR3 is TGTGCCAGCAGCTGGACAGGGGTCTTTGTTGCTTTCTTT. Its protein product is CASSWTGVFVAFF.

This clonotype appeared many times. The chain uses TRBV20-1 and TRBJ1-5, with 10 nucleotides matching TRBD1. The CDR3 has 16 residues. Looked up from germline, CDR1 is DFQATT and CDR2 is SNEGSKA (reference sequence). J lost 3 bases, V lost 6 bases, and 11 bases had no gene match. The CDR3 spells CSASRQGAVYNQPQHF. In DNA, the CDR3 is TGCAGTGCCAGCAGACAGGGGGCGGTTTACAATCAGCCCCAGCATTTT.

In regard to this clonotype: Being one base from a much bigger clone, this may be a read error. This sequence joins TRBV12-3 or TRBV12-4 and TRBJ2-4, with 8 bases that match TRBD1. The CDR3 contains 14 residues. CDR3 residues: CASRTGAAKYIQYF. DNA of the CDR3: TGTGCCAGCAGGACAGGGGCCGCCAAATACATTCAGTACTTC.

V is TRBV10-3 and J is TRBJ1-1; TRBD1 matches 7 bases. V lost 0 bases, J lost 1 base, and 5 bases stayed unmatched. The germline V gene has CDR1 ENHRY and CDR2 SYGVKD. CDR3 length: 16 residues. The CDR3 bases are TGTGCCATCAGTGAGTCGAGCCAGGGGGGGAACACTGAAGCTTTCTTT. Amino acids: CAISESSQGGNTEAFF.

This rearrangement joins TRBV28 to TRBJ2-7; possibly TRBD2 for D (5 bases). The length of the CDR3 is 14 residues. Germline V gene lookup returns CDR1 MDHEN and CDR2 SYDVKM. V lost 4 bases to trimming and J lost 6 bases, with 16 bases between them. The CDR3 DNA sequence: TGTGCCAGCAGTTATGGAGAACAGCTAGCCGAGCAGTACTTC. Translation gives CASSYGEQLAEQYF.

There are many counts of this clonotype. The J gene is TRBJ2-5, the V gene TRBV7-9; 7 bases fit TRBD1. The CDR3 contains 13 residues. Germline CDR1 reads SEHNR; CDR2 reads FQNEAQ (reference sequence). The trim removed 5 bases at V and 4 bases at J, leaving 4 bases unmatched. This CDR3 reads CASSKGQRETQYF. CDR3 nucleotides: TGTGCCAGCAGCAAGGGACAGAGAGAGACCCAGTACTTC.

V and J are TRBV13 and TRBJ2-7; D is uncertain. The germline V gene encodes CDR1 PRHDT and CDR2 FYEKMQ (reference sequence). V was pared by 4 bases and J by 2 bases, with 15 bases between. This CDR3 contains 15 residues. The chain's CDR3 is CASSYDPDRPYEQYF. Written as DNA, the CDR3 is TGTGCCAGCAGCTACGACCCGGATCGGCCCTACGAGCAGTACTTC.

At least ten counts were recorded for this clonotype. The V call is TRBV7-2, the J call TRBJ1-6, with D unresolved. This CDR3 region has 12 residues. The germline V gene has CDR1 SGHTA and CDR2 FQGNSA. V lost 5 bases, J lost 16 bases, and 15 bases lay in between. CDR3 in DNA: TGTGCCAGCAGCGCATCGGGCCCGGGGCTCCACTTT. As protein: CASSASGPGLHF.

The rearrangement links TRBV12-3 or TRBV12-4 to TRBJ2-4, with D tentatively TRBD1 (6 bases). The V gene lost 6 bases and the J gene lost 4 bases, with 19 bases spanning the gap. The CDR3 totals 16 residues. CDR3 in amino acids: CASSPQGSRLKNIQYF. Here the CDR3 DNA reads TGTGCCAGCAGCCCCCAGGGGTCCCGTTTGAAAAACATTCAGTACTTC.

This clonotype was seen many times. The rearrangement uses TRBV25-1 and TRBJ1-6; no clear D. Germline loops: CDR1 MGHDK, CDR2 SYGVNS. The V gene lost 3 bases and the J gene lost 7 bases, with 13 bases spanning the gap. The CDR3 has 15 residues. CDR3 in DNA: TGTGCCAGCAGTGATCCCGCAGGTTGGAATTCACCCCTCCACTTT. Protein product: CASSDPAGWNSPLHF.

The rearrangement links TRBV6-5 to TRBJ2-3; D might be TRBD2 (6 bases). There are 15 residues in the CDR3. The germline V gene has CDR1 MNHEY and CDR2 SVGAGI. Deletions cut 2 bases from V and 8 bases from J, with 17 bases between. This chain's CDR3 is CASSYGGTPGLTQYF. The CDR3 bases are TGTGCCAGCAGTTACGGAGGGACTCCTGGCCTTACGCAGTATTTT.

This clonotype was observed many times. V gene TRBV11-2 combines with J gene TRBJ2-5; D gene unclear. The length of the CDR3 is 16 residues. The germline V and J ends were trimmed by 5 bases and 4 bases, with 20 bases remaining between them. Per the germline V gene, CDR1 is SGHAT and CDR2 is FQNNGV. CDR3 residues: CASSLGDPSGSETQYF. For the CDR3, the DNA is TGTGCCAGCAGCCTAGGTGACCCCTCGGGTTCAGAGACCCAGTACTTC.

The table lists this clonotype with many counts. The chain has TRBV30 and TRBJ1-5, with D perhaps matching TRBD1 (6 bases). There are 15 residues in the CDR3. Germline CDR1 and CDR2: GTSNPN and SVGIG (reference sequence). Trimming shortened V by 4 bases and J by 0 bases, and 13 bases separated the two germline ends. The CDR3 protein is CAWTTGHFSNQPQHF. DNA for the CDR3: TGTGCCTGGACAACGGGACACTTTAGCAATCAGCCCCAGCATTTT.

This clonotype was detected only a few times. This chain uses TRBV3-1 with TRBJ2-2; D gene uncertain. This CDR3 spans 13 amino acids. Per germline, CDR1 LGHDT and CDR2 YNNKEL (reference sequence). V lost 1 base and J 6 bases, leaving 6 bases between the germline ends. The CDR3 DNA is TGTGCCAGCAGCCAAGCTGCGGCCGGGGAGCTGTTTTTT. It translates to CASSQAAAGELFF.

With respect to this clonotype: This may stem from a read error, because a much larger clone lies one nucleotide away. CDR3 sequence: CASSLTRDGTEACF. As DNA, the CDR3 is TGCGCCAGCAGCTTGACCCGGGATGGTACTGAAGCTTGCTTT. The chain has TRBV5-1 and TRBJ1-1, with unresolved D. CDR3 length: 14 amino acids. Germline loops: CDR1 SGHRS, CDR2 YFSETQ.

This clonotype occurred many times. The CDR3 DNA reads TGTGCCAGCAGTGACGGGCACTCCTACGAGCAGTACTTC. Translating gives CASSDGHSYEQYF. The rearrangement uses TRBV7-9 and TRBJ2-7; unclear D gene. Trimming took 6 bases from V and 0 from J, leaving 9 bases between them. CDR3 length: 13 amino acids. Looked up from germline, CDR1 is SEHNR and CDR2 is FQNEAQ (reference sequence).